This T cell receptor beta chain was sequenced in a study of siplizumab effects on memory and regulatory T cells. Sequencing used immunoSEQ multiplex PCR; TCRdb keeps in-frame clones, though not all of them. The sample includes some 87,000 clones, around 90% of them seen just once. Whole-study results and caveats: Memory T cells appeared less diverse than naive cells, which seemed to contribute substantially to alloresponse. Tregs proliferating in siplizumab cultures lacked confirmation of their suppressive function.

Turning to this clone: Its antigen remains unknown.

CDR1 MNHNS and CDR2 SASEGT come from the germline V gene. The V end lost 4 bases, the J end lost 7 bases, and 11 bases lay between the germline ends. CDR3 size: 12 residues. This chain connects TRBV6-1 to TRBJ2-7, with D perhaps matching TRBD2 (5 bases). The sequenced sample was CD4+ T cells sorted from blood. This receptor was taken from a human donor in good health. The CDR3 loop is CASSAARREQYF. The CDR3, as DNA: TGTGCCAGCAGTGCTGCACGGAGGGAGCAGTACTTC.